This T cell receptor beta chain was captured in a study of blood T cells in healthy people across ages. Study results and caveats: Significant beta diversity loss was already apparent by age about 39, declining roughly linearly.

Germline values: CDR1 DFQATT, CDR2 SNEGSKA (reference sequence). The CDR3 covers 13 residues. Trimming took 2 bases from V and 4 from J, leaving 11 bases between them. With respect to this clonotype: Its antigen is still unknown.

Sample-barcoded 5' priming and a J-beta primer mix drove a second PCR of roughly 6 to 12 cycles. With 12 random nucleotides, a template-switch adaptor tagged each individual cDNA molecule. A single record per CDR3 protein comes from TCRdb applying MiXCR to the 5' RACE reads. The sample lists about 1.4 million distinct CDR3 sequences, around 59% seen once, with approximately 7% in the top ten. Drawing of peripheral blood yielded about 9.6 milliliters from each donor. With each sample, at least 5.5 micrograms of total RNA were extracted. This chain connects TRBV20-1 to TRBJ1-2; D is possibly TRBD1 (6 bases). The sample consisted of blood. The sequence came from a man in his late teens or twenties in good health. The CDR3 bases are TGCAGTGCTAGACAGGGGTGGGCCTATGGCTACACCTTC. Translation: CSARQGWAYGYTF.